These T cell receptor beta chains were read from a single sample in a study of blood T cell repertoires in COVID-19. The table came from immunoSEQ multiplex PCR; TCRdb's copy has only in-frame clones and leaves some out. The data show more than 300,000 clones, with approximately 88% seen just once and around 6% held by the top ten. Sequenced sample: peripheral blood. The origin of the receptors is a man between 18 and 29 years old who had recovered from COVID-19. Each CDR3 is given with its conserved first and last residue.

CDR3 length,V gene,CDR3 protein
17,TRBV4-2,CASSQEGGAGGLWEQYF
16,TRBV5-8,CARAKTGNNRFNEQFF
15,TRBV4-3,CASSQDRSGAGELFF
15,TRBV29-1,CSVEFARQGTYEQYF
16,TRBV2,CASSEGQAATNEKLFF
16,TRBV21-1,CASSRPLTGSNTEAFF
13,TRBV27,CASSFLQGKGYTF
12,TRBV7-9,CASSSGNYGYTF
16,TRBV6-5,CASSYTGVTGGETQYF
13,TRBV11-1,CASSLGSYTEAFF
14,TRBV7-3,CASSPRGGGTEAFF
15,TRBV19,CASSIVTGGAEKLFF
15,TRBV2,CASSETTGSDQPQHF
15,TRBV4-1,CASSQQRGAYNEQFF
17,TRBV6-1,CASSVKFGGPTNYEQYF
13,TRBV2,CASSSSGANVLTF
15,TRBV7-9,CASSLLAGGLHEQYF
15,TRBV5-1,CASSHGDREAYEQYF
15,TRBV7-8,CASSLEAGLYNEQFF